These 27 T cell receptor beta chains were all obtained from the same sample, sequenced in a study of patients with pleural tuberculosis. TCRdb used MiXCR to reprocess the reads, holding one entry per CDR3 protein. The table shows tens of thousands of distinct CDR3 sequences, with 6% to 8% occurring only once. These receptors came from a human donor with pleural tuberculosis.

This clonotype was picked up many times. V and J are TRBV29-1 and TRBJ1-3; 8 nucleotides line up with TRBD1. The V gene's germline CDR1 is SQVTM and CDR2 ANQGSEA. The CDR3 sequence is 14 residues long. V shed 3 bases and J 4 bases; nucleotides not matched to a gene: 5. The CDR3 DNA reads TGCAGCGTTGATGAGACAGGGGCAGGAAACACCATATATTTT. This gives the protein CSVDETGAGNTIYF.

This clonotype came up a few times. The V call is TRBV14, the J call TRBJ2-5; D remains ambiguous. With 4 bases removed from V and 7 bases from J, the gap between germline ends came to 10 bases. Germline assignment: CDR1 SGHDN and CDR2 FVKESK. This CDR3 comprises 12 residues. The CDR3 reads CASSLFPGTQYF. CDR3 nucleotides: TGTGCCAGCAGCCTATTCCCCGGGACCCAGTACTTC. The entire variable domain, with the rest obtained from reference TRBV14 and TRBJ2-5, is as follows: EAGVTQFPSHSVIEKGQTVTLRCDPISGHDNLYWYRRVMGKEIKFLLHFVKESKQDESGMPNNRFLAERTGGTYSTLKVQPAELEDSGVYFCASSLFPGTQYFGPGTRLLVL.

This clonotype appeared many times. This rearrangement joins TRBV5-1 to TRBJ2-7; D not resolved. The germline V and J ends were trimmed by 0 bases and 3 bases, with 10 bases remaining between them. Germline-derived CDR1 and CDR2 are SGHRS and YFSETQ. The CDR3 contains 14 residues. The CDR3 is CASSLDKFLYEQYF. The CDR3 coding sequence is TGCGCCAGCAGCTTGGACAAATTCCTCTACGAGCAGTACTTC. The variable domain in full, completed from reference TRBV5-1 and TRBJ2-7, reads KAGVTQTPRYLIKTRGQQVTLSCSPISGHRSVSWYQQTPGQGLQFLFEYFSETQRNKGNFPGRFSGRQFSNSRSEMNVSTLELGDSALYLCASSLDKFLYEQYFGPGTRLTVT.

This clonotype has at least ten counts. V gene TRBV19 combines with J gene TRBJ2-1; tentative D call: TRBD1 (6 bases). The CDR3 runs to 14 residues. Deletions cut 4 bases from V and 4 bases from J, with 11 bases between. Germline CDR1 is LNHDA and CDR2 is SQIVND (reference sequence). CDR3 sequence reads: CASSRRTAYNEQFF. DNA of the CDR3: TGTGCCAGTAGTAGACGGACAGCTTACAATGAGCAGTTCTTC.

In its sample, this clonotype was seen many times. The chain uses TRBV5-1 and TRBJ1-1; a possible D gene is TRBD1 (5 bases). CDR3 length: 14 amino acids. The V end was cut by 4 bases, the J end by 2 bases, with 12 bases between. Germline V CDR1 and CDR2: SGHRS, YFSETQ. This CDR3 reads CASSPGTANTEAFF. The CDR3 nucleotides are TGCGCCAGCAGCCCGGGGACGGCAAACACTGAAGCTTTCTTT.

This clonotype was recorded at least ten times. The chain uses TRBV6-2 or TRBV6-3 and TRBJ1-1; D unclear. Trimming stripped 6 bases from V and 8 bases from J, with 16 bases between. This CDR3 has 13 amino acids. Germline-derived CDR1 and CDR2 are MNHEY and SVGEGT. This CDR3 reads CASSNGRSPEAFF. The CDR3 nucleotides read TGTGCCAGCAGCAACGGACGGAGTCCAGAAGCTTTCTTT.

This clonotype was recorded at least ten times. The chain uses TRBV7-8 and TRBJ2-1; D unresolved. The CDR3 has 13 residues. The germline gives CDR1 SGHVS, CDR2 FQNEAQ. The V end was cut by 5 bases, the J end by 5 bases, with 10 bases between. CDR3 region: CASSIRLHNEQFF. The CDR3 DNA is TGTGCCAGCAGCATCCGACTCCACAATGAGCAGTTCTTC.

This clonotype was recorded a few times. The rearrangement joins TRBV12-3 or TRBV12-4 to TRBJ2-5; maybe TRBD1 (6 bases). The V end lost 7 bases, the J end lost 5 bases, and 17 bases lay between the germline ends. The CDR3 is 14 residues long. Here the CDR3 reads CASTTDRPEETQYF. CDR3 nucleotides: TGTGCCAGCACCACCGACAGGCCGGAGGAGACCCAGTACTTC.

This clonotype was seen ten or more times. The chain links TRBV24-1 to TRBJ1-1; D not certain. CDR3 size: 13 residues. CDR1 is KGHDR and CDR2 is SFDVKD in the germline V gene. Deletions cut 5 bases from V and 0 bases from J, with 6 bases between. CDR3 loop: CATSGRMNTEAFF. The CDR3 nucleotides are TGTGCCACCAGTGGACGGATGAACACTGAAGCTTTCTTT.

This clonotype appeared many times. The V and J genes are TRBV6-2 or TRBV6-3 and TRBJ2-2, with D hard to call. Trimming took 0 bases from V and 0 from J, leaving 8 bases between them. The CDR3 runs 16 residues. Germline CDR1 and CDR2: MNHEY and SVGEGT. The CDR3 DNA reads TGTGCCAGCAGTTACTCGATCCCCTCGAACACCGGGGAGCTGTTTTTT. Its protein product is CASSYSIPSNTGELFF.

This clonotype was counted many times. The chain joins TRBV3-1 to TRBJ2-1, with 7 nucleotides matching TRBD1. The CDR3 loop spans 16 amino acids. V gave up 3 bases and J gave up 3 bases; unmatched junction bases: 8. CDR1 LGHDT and CDR2 YNNKEL come from the germline V gene (reference sequence). CDR3 residues: CASSQRPGQHYNEQFF. In DNA, the CDR3 is TGTGCCAGCAGCCAGAGACCGGGACAGCACTACAATGAGCAGTTCTTC.

This clonotype was observed at least ten times. This chain uses TRBV5-1 with TRBJ1-1; D gene ambiguous. The CDR3 has 14 amino acids. V was cut by 4 bases and J by 6 bases, with 16 bases left in between. CDR1 and CDR2 (germline): SGHRS, YFSETQ. The CDR3 bases are TGCGCCAGCAGCCTGGACGTCTCCAGCCCTGAAGCTTTCTTT. Translated, it gives CASSLDVSSPEAFF.

CDR3 sequence: CASSLQTGDWNEQFF. CDR3 DNA sequence: TGTGCCAGCTCCCTTCAGACAGGGGACTGGAATGAGCAGTTCTTC. The chain uses TRBV18 and TRBJ2-1; 8 bases fit TRBD1. Germline V gene sequence: CDR1 KGHSH, CDR2 LQKENI. CDR3 length equals 15 residues. J was trimmed by 7 bases and V by 6 bases; bases with no gene match: 11.

This clonotype appeared many times. The V gene is TRBV6-2 or TRBV6-3, the J gene TRBJ1-1; D uncertain. Germline CDR1 MNHEY, CDR2 SVGEGT. V lost 0 bases and J lost 5, with 10 bases in between. CDR3 length: 14 residues. The CDR3 loop reads CASSYSTRRTEAFF. In nucleotides, the CDR3 is TGTGCCAGCAGTTACTCGACAAGAAGGACTGAAGCTTTCTTT.

This clonotype was recorded at least ten times. The chain has TRBV10-3 and TRBJ1-1; D not resolved. The CDR3 has 13 amino acids. Per the germline V gene, CDR1 is ENHRY and CDR2 is SYGVKD. Trimming removed 4 bases from V and 0 bases from J, with 6 bases in between. The CDR3 is CAISASMNTEAFF. CDR3 DNA: TGTGCCATCAGTGCTTCGATGAACACTGAAGCTTTCTTT.

The sample holds many counts of this clonotype. V is TRBV11-2 and J is TRBJ2-5; no clear D. Trimming took off 5 bases at V and 5 bases at J, with 12 bases between the two ends. This CDR3 has 13 amino acids. The germline V gene encodes CDR1 SGHAT and CDR2 FQNNGV. The CDR3 region is CASSANLGETQYF. CDR3 bases: TGTGCCAGCAGCGCAAACCTAGGGGAGACCCAGTACTTC.

This clonotype was counted only a few times. The V gene is TRBV11-2, the J gene TRBJ2-5; D is uncertain. V was trimmed by 1 base and J by 5 bases, leaving 14 bases between them. This CDR3 has 15 residues. CDR1 is SGHAT, CDR2 FQNNGV, per germline. Written as DNA, the CDR3 is TGTGCCAGCAGCTTAGGCCCCGGACCGTTGGAGACCCAGTACTTC. Amino acid sequence: CASSLGPGPLETQYF. Supplemented by reference TRBV11-2 and TRBJ2-5, the full variable domain reads EAGVAQSPRYKIIEKRQSVAFWCNPISGHATLYWYQQILGQGPKLLIQFQNNGVVDDSQLPKDRFSAERLKGVDSTLKIQPAKLEDSAVYLCASSLGPGPLETQYFGPGTRLLVL.

This clonotype was seen repeatedly, ten times or more. The chain carries TRBV15 and TRBJ2-3, with 8 bases aligning to TRBD2. CDR3 size: 15 residues. V lost 1 base, J lost 7 bases, and 7 bases stayed unmatched. The germline CDR1 and CDR2 sequences are LNHNV and YYDKDF (reference sequence). This CDR3 reads CATSRGGGSEHTQYF. In DNA form, the CDR3 reads TGTGCCACCAGCAGAGGCGGGGGGTCAGAGCATACGCAGTATTTT.

Concerning this clonotype: One end of the junction fails to match germline, which may point to a read error. The chain carries TRBV29-1 and TRBJ1-2; D is ambiguous. Germline values: CDR1 SQVTM, CDR2 ANQGSEA. CDR3 length equals 11 residues. The CDR3: CSVSDNYSYTF. CDR3 in DNA: TGCAGCGTTTCTGATAACTATAGCTACACCTTC.

This clonotype was picked up many times. The J gene is TRBJ2-1, the V gene TRBV11-2; 8 bases line up with TRBD1. The CDR3 contains 13 residues. Trimming at V came to 5 bases and at J to 9 bases, leaving 6 bases not matched to a gene. Germline values: CDR1 SGHAT, CDR2 FQNNGV. In nucleotides, the CDR3 is TGTGCCAGCAGCCCAAGACAGGGGCGTGAGCAGTTCTTC. Protein: CASSPRQGREQFF.

This clonotype was counted between two and nine times. The chain is built from TRBV19 and TRBJ2-7, with a weak D call TRBD1 (5 bases). V lost 4 bases, J lost 1 base, and 8 bases lay in between. The length of the CDR3 is 13 residues. The germline V gene encodes CDR1 LNHDA and CDR2 SQIVND (reference sequence). The CDR3 DNA sequence: TGTGCCAGTAGTACTACAGGATCCTACGAGCAGTACTTC. As protein: CASSTTGSYEQYF. Combining the CDR3 with reference TRBV19 and TRBJ2-7 gives the whole variable domain DGGITQSPKYLFRKEGQNVTLSCEQNLNHDAMYWYRQDPGQGLRLIYYSQIVNDFQKGDIAEGYSVSREKKESFPLTVTSAQKNPTAFYLCASSTTGSYEQYFGPGTRLTVT.

This clonotype has at least ten counts. Possible read error: a much larger clone is one base away. The chain is built from TRBV4-2 and TRBJ2-3; TRBD1 aligns across 9 bases. The CDR3 spans 14 residues. Germline assignment: CDR1 LGHNA and CDR2 YNFKEQ. The CDR3, as DNA: TGTGCCGGCAGCCCGGGACAGGGCGGAGATACGCAGTATTTT. Translating gives CAGSPGQGGDTQYF.

In this sample, this clonotype turned up many times. The chain couples TRBV20-1 to TRBJ2-2; D is ambiguous. Trimming took 5 bases from V and 2 from J, leaving 12 bases between them. Germline V gene data show CDR1 as DFQATT and CDR2 as SNEGSKA (reference sequence). The CDR3 runs 14 residues. The CDR3 here is CSALTRANTGELFF. CDR3 DNA: TGCAGTGCTTTGACTCGTGCAAACACCGGGGAGCTGTTTTTT.

This clonotype was seen a few times. V is TRBV19 and J is TRBJ2-1; tentatively, D is TRBD2 (5 bases). CDR1 is LNHDA, CDR2 SQIVND, per germline (reference sequence). The V gene lost 2 bases and the J gene lost 1 base, with 9 bases spanning the gap. CDR3 length equals 15 residues. CDR3 nucleotide sequence: TGTGCCAGTAGTATATCCGGGGATTCCTACAATGAGCAGTTCTTC. Encoded protein: CASSISGDSYNEQFF.

The rearrangement uses TRBV9 and TRBJ1-1, with a possible D match to TRBD1 (6 bases). Trimming shortened V by 0 bases and J by 8 bases, and 8 bases separated the two germline ends. Germline assignment: CDR1 SGDLS and CDR2 YYNGEE. The CDR3 has 12 amino acids. The CDR3 nucleotides are TGTGCCAGCAGCGTAGGTGGACAGGAAGCTTTCTTT. Translated: CASSVGGQEAFF.

This clonotype was observed at least ten times. V gene TRBV11-1 combines with J gene TRBJ1-2, with 7 bases identical to TRBD1. V shed 3 bases and J 3 bases; nucleotides not matched to a gene: 4. Germline V CDR1 and CDR2: SGHAT, FQDESV (reference sequence). The CDR3 is made up of 14 amino acids. The CDR3 DNA reads TGTGCCAGCAGCTTGGGGCAGGGGGACTATGGCTACACCTTC. Translating it yields CASSLGQGDYGYTF.

This clonotype was observed at least ten times. The V and J genes are TRBV12-3 or TRBV12-4 and TRBJ1-5; 7 nucleotides align to TRBD1. Germline trimming cut 1 base from V and 9 bases from J; bases unmatched to any gene: 6. The CDR3 totals 14 residues. The CDR3 nucleotides read TGTGCCAGCAGTTTAGAGGGACAGAGGCCGCCCCAGCATTTT. Amino acids: CASSLEGQRPPQHF.